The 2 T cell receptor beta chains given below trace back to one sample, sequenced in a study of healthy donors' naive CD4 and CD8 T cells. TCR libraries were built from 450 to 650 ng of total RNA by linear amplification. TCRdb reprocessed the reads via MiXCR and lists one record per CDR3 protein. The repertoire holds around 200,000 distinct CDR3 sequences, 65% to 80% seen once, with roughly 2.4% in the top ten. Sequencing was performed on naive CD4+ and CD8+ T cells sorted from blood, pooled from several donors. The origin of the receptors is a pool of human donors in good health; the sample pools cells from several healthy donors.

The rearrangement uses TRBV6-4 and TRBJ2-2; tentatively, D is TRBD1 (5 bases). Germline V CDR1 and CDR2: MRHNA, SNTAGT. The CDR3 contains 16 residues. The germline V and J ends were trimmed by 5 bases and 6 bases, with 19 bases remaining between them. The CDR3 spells CASSPSAQRQSGELFF. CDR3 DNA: TGTGCCAGCAGTCCCAGTGCCCAAAGACAGTCCGGGGAGCTGTTTTTT.

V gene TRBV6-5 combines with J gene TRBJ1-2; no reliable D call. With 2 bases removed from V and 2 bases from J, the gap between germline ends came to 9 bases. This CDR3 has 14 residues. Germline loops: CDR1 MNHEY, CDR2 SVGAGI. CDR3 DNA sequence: TGTGCCAGCAGTTACGGCGGAGGGAACTATGGCTACACCTTC. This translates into CASSYGGGNYGYTF.